Described below is a single T cell receptor (beta chain) sequence and its context. Its antigen is not known. The data originate from a study of shared clonotypes between healthy human individuals. Study details: Plates per donor: three CD4 naive, three CD4 memory, two CD8 naive, one CD8 memory. Findings and caveats of the study: Memory subsets generally showed lower estimated richness than naive subsets.

Germline V gene lookup returns CDR1 SQVTM and CDR2 ANQGSEA. Trimming took 5 bases from V and 4 from J, leaving 16 bases between them. The CDR3 has 14 amino acids. Profiling relied on immunoSEQ multiplex PCR, and the TCRdb table lists in-frame clones only, not all of them. Here the sample spans hundreds of thousands of clones, 90% to 96% being singletons. Sample: naive CD4+ T cells sorted from blood. Subset of the sample: CD45RA+ positively selected. The J gene is TRBJ2-3, the V gene TRBV29-1, with D possibly being TRBD1 (5 bases). The sequence was collected from a woman aged 30 to 39 in good health. CDR3 amino acids: CSVSLRTQADTQYF. The CDR3 bases are TGCAGCGTTAGCTTGCGGACACAGGCAGATACGCAGTATTTT.